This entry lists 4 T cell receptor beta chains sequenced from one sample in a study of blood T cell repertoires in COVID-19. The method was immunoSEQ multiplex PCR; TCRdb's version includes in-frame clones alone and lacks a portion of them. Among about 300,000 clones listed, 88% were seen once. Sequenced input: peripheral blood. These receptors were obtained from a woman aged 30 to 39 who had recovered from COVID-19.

Here the CDR3 DNA reads TGCGCCAGCAGCCCCAGGGCTGTTGGGGCCAACGTCCTGACTTTC. This codes for CASSPRAVGANVLTF. This chain uses TRBV5-1 with TRBJ2-6, with D tentatively TRBD1 (5 bases). CDR1 and CDR2 from the germline V gene are SGHRS and YFSETQ. The CDR3 contains 15 residues. The V end was cut by 4 bases, the J end by 3 bases, with 11 bases between.

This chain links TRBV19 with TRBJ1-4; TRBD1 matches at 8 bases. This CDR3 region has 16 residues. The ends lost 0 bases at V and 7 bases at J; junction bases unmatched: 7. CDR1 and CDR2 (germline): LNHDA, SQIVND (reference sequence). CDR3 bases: TGTGCCAGTAGTATAGATCCCAGGGGGCGCAGTGAAAAACTGTTTTTT. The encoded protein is CASSIDPRGRSEKLFF. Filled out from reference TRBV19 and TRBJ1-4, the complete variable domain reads DGGITQSPKYLFRKEGQNVTLSCEQNLNHDAMYWYRQDPGQGLRLIYYSQIVNDFQKGDIAEGYSVSREKKESFPLTVTSAQKNPTAFYLCASSIDPRGRSEKLFFGSGTQLSVL.

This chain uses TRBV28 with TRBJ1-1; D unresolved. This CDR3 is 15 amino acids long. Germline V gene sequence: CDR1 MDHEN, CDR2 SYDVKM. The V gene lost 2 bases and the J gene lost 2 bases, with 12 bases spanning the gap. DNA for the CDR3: TGTGCCAGCAGTTTAGGTGGGCAGCTTAACACTGAAGCTTTCTTT. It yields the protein CASSLGGQLNTEAFF.

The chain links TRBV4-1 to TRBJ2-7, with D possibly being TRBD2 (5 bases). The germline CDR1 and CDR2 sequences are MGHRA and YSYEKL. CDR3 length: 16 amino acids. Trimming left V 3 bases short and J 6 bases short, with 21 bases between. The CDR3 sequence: CASSHPPGKQDPEQYF. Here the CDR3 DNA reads TGCGCCAGCAGCCACCCCCCGGGAAAACAAGACCCCGAGCAGTACTTC.